Following are 8 T cell receptor beta chains from one sample sequenced in a study of OX40 agonist ivuxolimab in advanced cancers. Libraries were prepared by immunoSEQ multiplex PCR; TCRdb keeps only in-frame clonotypes and omits some of them. In the table there are some 70,000 clones, about 90% of which are singletons. Specimen: CD4+ or CD8+ T cells sorted from blood, collected in a trial of the OX40 agonist ivuxolimab. These receptors were taken from an adult with an advanced solid tumor such as melanoma, head and neck, liver or kidney cancer.

The chain links TRBV6-5 to TRBJ1-2; 8 bases align to TRBD1. The germline V gene encodes CDR1 MNHEY and CDR2 SVGAGI. J lost 7 bases, V lost 2 bases, and 3 bases had no gene match. This CDR3 is built from 13 residues. The chain's CDR3 is CASSYPGTGGYTF. CDR3 in DNA: TGTGCCAGCAGTTACCCCGGGACAGGTGGCTACACCTTC.

This chain links TRBV4-1 with TRBJ2-2; no definite D call. Per the germline V gene, CDR1 is MGHRA and CDR2 is YSYEKL. This CDR3 has 17 amino acids. The germline V and J ends were trimmed by 1 base and 3 bases, with 15 bases remaining between them. The CDR3 bases are TGCGCCAGCAGCCAAGCACTGACCGACACTTACACCGGGGAGCTGTTTTTT. This sequence encodes CASSQALTDTYTGELFF.

The chain recombines TRBV11-2 with TRBJ1-6, with D hard to call. CDR3 length: 13 amino acids. Germline CDR1 reads SGHAT; CDR2 reads FQNNGV. Trimming removed 1 base from V and 7 bases from J, with 5 bases in between. The CDR3 DNA sequence: TGTGCCAGCAGCTTAGTGGCGAATTCACCCCTCCACTTT. The encoded protein is CASSLVANSPLHF.

The J gene is TRBJ2-7, the V gene TRBV20-1; D perhaps matches TRBD1 (6 bases). The CDR3 sequence is 11 residues long. V lost 8 bases to trimming and J lost 1 base, with 9 bases between them. The V gene's germline CDR1 is DFQATT and CDR2 SNEGSKA (reference sequence). The DNA for the CDR3 is TGCAGTTACGGACAGTCCTACGAGCAGTACTTC. Translation: CSYGQSYEQYF.

The genes are TRBV7-2 and TRBJ2-3; D gene uncertain. The CDR3 runs to 12 residues. The germline V and J ends were trimmed by 6 bases and 6 bases, with 10 bases remaining between them. CDR1 SGHTA and CDR2 FQGNSA come from the germline V gene. CDR3 sequence: CASSGLSDTQYF. CDR3 sequence (DNA): TGTGCCAGCAGTGGCCTTTCGGATACGCAGTATTTT.

This clone was detected a few times. The V gene is TRBV6-6, the J gene TRBJ1-5, with 8 bases lining up with TRBD1. The length of the CDR3 is 15 residues. The germline gives CDR1 MNHNY, CDR2 SVGAGI (reference sequence). V gave up 2 bases and J gave up 6 bases; unmatched junction bases: 6. CDR3 DNA: TGTGCCAGCAGTTACGATTACAGGGGGGGTCAGCCCCAGCATTTT. Translation gives CASSYDYRGGQPQHF.

This chain links TRBV6-1 with TRBJ1-1; D is possibly TRBD1 (5 bases). This CDR3 contains 14 residues. CDR1 is MNHNS and CDR2 is SASEGT in the germline V gene. V lost 4 bases and J 1 base, leaving 10 bases between the germline ends. CDR3 loop: CASSGQIGNTEAFF. The CDR3 nucleotides read TGTGCCAGCAGTGGACAGATAGGGAACACTGAAGCTTTCTTT.

This clone appeared a single time. V usage is TRBV2 and J usage is TRBJ2-1; tentatively, D is TRBD1 or TRBD2 (5 bases each). V dropped 8 bases and J dropped 5 bases, with 16 bases sitting between them. The CDR3 is made up of 14 amino acids. Looked up from germline, CDR1 is SNHLY and CDR2 is FYNNEI. The CDR3 spells CASGQQGRHNEQFF. The DNA of the CDR3 is TGTGCCAGCGGACAACAAGGGAGACACAATGAGCAGTTCTTC. Variable domain in full (rest from reference TRBV2 and TRBJ2-1): EPEVTQTPSHQVTQMGQEVILRCVPISNHLYFYWYRQILGQKVEFLVSFYNNEISEKSEIFDDQFSVERPDGSNFTLKIRSTKLEDSAMYFCASGQQGRHNEQFFGPGTRLTVL.